A selection of T cell receptor beta chains follows, all from one sample in a study of OX40 agonist ivuxolimab in advanced cancers. Method: immunoSEQ multiplex PCR; TCRdb's copy keeps in-frame clones and lacks some. This repertoire shows roughly 79,000 clones, around 93% found once; its top ten account for approximately 0.48%. The sample consisted of CD4+ or CD8+ T cells sorted from blood, taken in a trial of the OX40 agonist ivuxolimab. Receptors originate from an adult with an advanced solid tumor such as melanoma, head and neck, liver or kidney cancer. The CDR3 runs from the conserved cysteine through the conserved F or W. A D gene is named only where the DNA matches it firmly. Clone size is given for some rows only: seen once, a few or many times, or a class if the clone is expanded.

NA	NA	TRBJ2-1	TRBV7-3	TGTGCCAGCAGCCTCAACGGAGGGAGCTACAATGAGCAGTTCTTC	CASSLNGGSYNEQFF
NA	NA	TRBJ1-1	TRBV12-2	TGTGCAAGTCGGGGACAGGGGGAGGACACTGAAGCTTTCTTT	CASRGQGEDTEAFF
NA	NA	TRBJ1-1	TRBV7-9	TGTGCCAGCAGCTTAAACAGGAACACTGAAGCTTTCTTT	CASSLNRNTEAFF
TRBD2	NA	TRBJ2-2	TRBV5-5	TGTGCCAGCAGCCAAGAGGCGACTAGCATCCCCGGGGAGCTGTTTTTT	CASSQEATSIPGELFF
NA	NA	TRBJ2-5	TRBV11-3	TGTGCCAGCAGCTTAGGACTTGGGGGGAAAGAGACCCAGTACTTC	CASSLGLGGKETQYF
NA	NA	TRBJ2-2	TRBV7-2	TGTGCCAGCAGCCCTGCTTTGTGGGGGAACACCGGGGAGCTGTTTTTT	CASSPALWGNTGELFF
TRBD2	NA	TRBJ2-1	TRBV4-1	TGCGCCAGCAGCCAACCCCTGACTAGCGGGAGGGCCCTCTCCTACAATGAGCAGTTCTTC	CASSQPLTSGRALSYNEQFF
NA	NA	TRBJ2-7	TRBV7-8	TGTGCCAGCAGCTTAGCGGGGGGACGAGACTCCTACGAGCAGTACTTC	CASSLAGGRDSYEQYF
NA	NA	TRBJ1-1	TRBV23-1	TGCGCCAGCAGTCGGGCGGACCCGGGGTGCACTGAAGCTTTCTTT	CASSRADPGCTEAFF
NA	NA	TRBJ2-2	TRBV4-3	TGCGCCAGCAGCCAAGATCCCCGGAACACCGGGGAGCTGTTTTTT	CASSQDPRNTGELFF
NA	few	TRBJ1-1	TRBV6-6	TGTGCCAGCAGTTACACAACAGGCAACACTGAAGCTTTCTTT	CASSYTTGNTEAFF
TRBD1	NA	TRBJ2-1	TRBV10-3	TGTGCCATCAGTGACCCCGGGACAGTGTCCTACAATGAGCAGTTCTTC	CAISDPGTVSYNEQFF
NA	NA	TRBJ2-5	TRBV5-4	TGTGCCAGCAGCTTGGCCAAGGGGGAACAAGAGACCCAGTACTTC	CASSLAKGEQETQYF
NA	NA	TRBJ2-1	TRBV29-1	TGCAGCGGGGAGTTATACAATGAGCAGTTCTTC	CSGELYNEQFF
NA	once	TRBJ1-2	TRBV30	TGTGCCTGGACCCGACAGAATAACTATGGCTACACCTTC	CAWTRQNNYGYTF
NA	NA	TRBJ2-3	TRBV19	TGTGCCAGTAGTGAAGGAGATACGCAGTATTTT	CASSEGDTQYF
NA	NA	TRBJ2-4	TRBV6-5	TGTGCCAGCAAGGCCTTTCAGGGAGCGGGCGGCATTCAGTACTTC	CASKAFQGAGGIQYF
TRBD2	NA	TRBJ2-7	TRBV19	TGTGCCAGTAGGAACTACGGGAGCGGGAGTTACGAGCAGTACTTC	CASRNYGSGSYEQYF
NA	NA	TRBJ2-3	TRBV5-1	TGCGCCAGCAGCTTGGGAGCGGATACGCAGTATTTT	CASSLGADTQYF
NA	NA	TRBJ2-5	TRBV6-5	TGTGCCAGCAGTTACTCGTGGGGTGGGGAGACCCAGTACTTC	CASSYSWGGETQYF
TRBD1	NA	TRBJ2-6	TRBV10-3	TGTGCCATCAGCGCGGGACAGGGGGCCGGTGGGGCCAACGTCCTGACTTTC	CAISAGQGAGGANVLTF
NA	NA	TRBJ2-5	TRBV15	TGTGCCGTCGGGGTTGGCTCCCTAGAGACCCAGTACTTC	CAVGVGSLETQYF
NA	NA	TRBJ1-2	TRBV7-2	TGTGCCAGCAGCTTAGTGGGTATCCCCAACTATGGCTACACCTTC	CASSLVGIPNYGYTF
NA	NA	TRBJ2-7	TRBV4-1	TGCGCCAGCAGTCAAGGTAGGGGGGCCAGGGTCGAGCAGTACTTC	CASSQGRGARVEQYF
NA	once	TRBJ2-5	TRBV28	TGTGCCAGCAGTTTCGGGGGGCGAGGAAAAGAGACCCAGTACTTC	CASSFGGRGKETQYF
TRBD2	NA	TRBJ2-4	TRBV4-1	TGCGCCAGCAGCACGGGACTAGCGGGAGGGTGGGCCAAAAACATTCAGTACTTC	CASSTGLAGGWAKNIQYF
NA	NA	TRBJ2-7	TRBV4-2	TGTGCCAGCAGCCAAGGTCAGCGCCAAGTACCCTACGAGCAGTACTTC	CASSQGQRQVPYEQYF
NA	NA	TRBJ2-7	TRBV11-2	TGTGCCAGCAGCTTAACCCGACTATCTCTCGAGCAGTACTTC	CASSLTRLSLEQYF
NA	NA	TRBJ2-3	TRBV11-2	TGTGCCAGCAGCCAAGATCGGTTGGATACGCAGTATTTT	CASSQDRLDTQYF
NA	NA	TRBJ1-1	TRBV18	TGTGCCAGCTCACCAGCGGAGGCGCTAGGGAGCACTGAAGCTTTCTTT	CASSPAEALGSTEAFF
NA	NA	TRBJ2-3	TRBV30	TGTGCAGTTGGATCGGCTAGGGTAAGAGATACGCAGTATTTT	CAVGSARVRDTQYF
TRBD1	NA	TRBJ2-7	TRBV5-1	TGCGCCAGCAGCAGAAGACAGGGCTCCGAGCAGTACTTC	CASSRRQGSEQYF
TRBD2	NA	TRBJ2-3	TRBV7-2	TGTGCCAGCAGCCACCGGACTAGCGGGAGCACAGATACGCAGTATTTT	CASSHRTSGSTDTQYF
NA	NA	TRBJ2-3	TRBV28	TGTGCCAGCAGTGGGGACGGCACAGATACGCAGTATTTT	CASSGDGTDTQYF
NA	once	TRBJ1-3	TRBV16	TGTGCCAGCAGCCCAACAGGGACCCATAGCTCTGGAAACACCATATATTTT	CASSPTGTHSSGNTIYF
NA	NA	TRBJ2-3	TRBV5-1	TGCGCCAGCAGCTTGGGGACTTCCACAGATACGCAGTATTTT	CASSLGTSTDTQYF
NA	NA	TRBJ1-1	TRBV11-3	TGTGCCAGCACCAAAGGCGCAGCCGCTATGAACACTGAAGCTTTCTTT	CASTKGAAAMNTEAFF
TRBD2	NA	TRBJ2-3	TRBV16	TGTGCCAGCAGCCAATATAAAAGCGGGAGCTCAGATACGCAGTATTTT	CASSQYKSGSSDTQYF
TRBD1	NA	TRBJ2-7	TRBV6-5	TGTGCCAGCAGCTATACCGGACAGGGGGCCTACGAGCAGTACTTC	CASSYTGQGAYEQYF
NA	NA	TRBJ1-2	TRBV5-1	TGCGCCAGCAGCCCTAGGGAGGGGGCTAACTATGGCTACACCTTC	CASSPREGANYGYTF
NA	NA	TRBJ1-2	TRBV18	TGTGCCAGCTCACCGTTGGAGGACTATGGCTACACCTTC	CASSPLEDYGYTF
NA	NA	TRBJ1-1	TRBV7-8	TGTGCCAGCAGCCTAACGCCCGGGACCGGTGAGGCTTTCTTT	CASSLTPGTGEAFF
NA	few	TRBJ2-3	TRBV7-2	TGTGCCAGCAGCGTGGGGGGCCCCCCAGATACGCAGTATTTT	CASSVGGPPDTQYF
NA	NA	TRBJ1-2	TRBV6-5	TGTGCCAGCAGCCCGGGTGGCCCCTATGGCTACACCTTC	CASSPGGPYGYTF